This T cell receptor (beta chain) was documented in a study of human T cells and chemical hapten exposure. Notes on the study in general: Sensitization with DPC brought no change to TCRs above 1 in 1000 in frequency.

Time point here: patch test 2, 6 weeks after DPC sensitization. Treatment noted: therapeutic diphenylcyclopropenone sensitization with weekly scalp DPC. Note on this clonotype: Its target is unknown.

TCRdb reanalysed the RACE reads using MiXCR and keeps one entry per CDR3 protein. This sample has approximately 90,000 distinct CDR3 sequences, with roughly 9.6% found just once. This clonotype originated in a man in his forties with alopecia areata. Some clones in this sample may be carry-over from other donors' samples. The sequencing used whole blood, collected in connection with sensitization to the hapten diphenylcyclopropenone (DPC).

The CDR3: CASSVATSEFETQYF. CDR3 coding DNA: TGTGCCAGCAGCGTAGCTACGTCGGAGTTTGAGACCCAGTACTTC. The chain carries TRBV9 and TRBJ2-5; D is undetermined. Germline-derived CDR1 and CDR2 are SGDLS and YYNGEE. V shed 0 bases and J shed 5 bases, with 14 bases lying between them. This CDR3 contains 15 residues.